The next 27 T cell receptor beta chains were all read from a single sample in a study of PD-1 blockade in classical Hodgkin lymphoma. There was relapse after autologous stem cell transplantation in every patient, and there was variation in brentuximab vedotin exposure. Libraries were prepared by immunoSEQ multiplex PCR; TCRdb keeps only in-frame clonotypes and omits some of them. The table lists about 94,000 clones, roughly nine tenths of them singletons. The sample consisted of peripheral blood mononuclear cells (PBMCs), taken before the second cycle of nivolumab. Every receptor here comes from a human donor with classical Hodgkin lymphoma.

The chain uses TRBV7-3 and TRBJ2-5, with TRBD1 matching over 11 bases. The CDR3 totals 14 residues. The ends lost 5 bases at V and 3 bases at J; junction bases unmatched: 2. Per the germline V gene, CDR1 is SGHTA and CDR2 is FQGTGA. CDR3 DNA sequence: TGTGCCAGCAGCCGGACAGGGGGCGAAGAGACCCAGTACTTC. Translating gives CASSRTGGEETQYF.

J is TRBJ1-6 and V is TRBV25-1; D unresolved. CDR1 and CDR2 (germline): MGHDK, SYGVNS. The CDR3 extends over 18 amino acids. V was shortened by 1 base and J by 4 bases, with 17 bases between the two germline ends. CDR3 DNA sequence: TGTGCCAGCAGTGAATCGCGACGGCAAGGTGTTTATAATTCACCCCTCCACTTT. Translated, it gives CASSESRRQGVYNSPLHF. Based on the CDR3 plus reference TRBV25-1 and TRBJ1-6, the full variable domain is EADIYQTPRYLVIGTGKKITLECSQTMGHDKMYWYQQDPGMELHLIHYSYGVNSTEKGDLSSESTVSRIRTEHFPLTLESARPSHTSQYLCASSESRRQGVYNSPLHFGNGTRLTVT.

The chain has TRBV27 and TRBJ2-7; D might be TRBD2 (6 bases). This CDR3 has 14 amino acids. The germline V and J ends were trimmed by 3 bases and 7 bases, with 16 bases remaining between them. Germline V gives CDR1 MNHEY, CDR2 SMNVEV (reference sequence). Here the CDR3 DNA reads TGTGCCAGCAGTTTTCAGCCGGGTGCGGGGGAGCAGTACTTC. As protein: CASSFQPGAGEQYF.

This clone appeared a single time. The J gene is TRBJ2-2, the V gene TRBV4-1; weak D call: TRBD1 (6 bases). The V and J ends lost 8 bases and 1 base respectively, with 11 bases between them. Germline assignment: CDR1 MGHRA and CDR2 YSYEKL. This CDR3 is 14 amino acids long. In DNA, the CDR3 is TGCGCCAGCGGCCCGACAGGGAACACCGGGGAGCTGTTTTTT. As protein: CASGPTGNTGELFF.

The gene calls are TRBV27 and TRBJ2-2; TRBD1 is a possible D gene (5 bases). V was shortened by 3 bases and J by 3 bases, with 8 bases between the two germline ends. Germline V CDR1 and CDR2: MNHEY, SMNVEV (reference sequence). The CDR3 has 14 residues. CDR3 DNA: TGTGCCAGCAGTTTTGGGGCGGACACCGGGGAGCTGTTTTTT. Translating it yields CASSFGADTGELFF.

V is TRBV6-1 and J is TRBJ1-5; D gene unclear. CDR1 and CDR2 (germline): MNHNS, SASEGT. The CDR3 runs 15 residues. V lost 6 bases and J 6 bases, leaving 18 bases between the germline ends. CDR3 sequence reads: CASSLTGVVPQPQHF. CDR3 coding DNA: TGTGCCAGCAGCCTCACCGGGGTTGTCCCTCAGCCCCAGCATTTT.

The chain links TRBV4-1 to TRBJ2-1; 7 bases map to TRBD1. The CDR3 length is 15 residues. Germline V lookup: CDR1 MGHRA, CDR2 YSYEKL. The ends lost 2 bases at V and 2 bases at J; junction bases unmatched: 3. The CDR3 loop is CASSQRQGAYNEQFF. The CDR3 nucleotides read TGCGCCAGCAGCCAACGACAGGGCGCCTACAATGAGCAGTTCTTC.

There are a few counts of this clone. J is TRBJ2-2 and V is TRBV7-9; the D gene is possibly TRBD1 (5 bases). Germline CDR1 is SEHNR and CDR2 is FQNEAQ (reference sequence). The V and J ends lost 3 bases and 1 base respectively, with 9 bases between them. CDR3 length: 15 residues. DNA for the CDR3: TGTGCCAGCAGCTTCACAGGCAAGAACACCGGGGAGCTGTTTTTT. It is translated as CASSFTGKNTGELFF.

The CDR3 DNA sequence: TGCGCCAGCAGCCCGGAAGGGAGCTCCTACAATGAGCAGTTCTTC. This gives the protein CASSPEGSSYNEQFF. The genes are TRBV5-1 and TRBJ2-1; D possibly corresponds to TRBD2 (5 bases). V dropped 4 bases and J dropped 0 bases, with 11 bases sitting between them. The CDR3 sequence is 15 residues long. CDR1 SGHRS and CDR2 YFSETQ come from the germline V gene. The complete variable domain, with remaining parts taken from reference TRBV5-1 and TRBJ2-1, reads KAGVTQTPRYLIKTRGQQVTLSCSPISGHRSVSWYQQTPGQGLQFLFEYFSETQRNKGNFPGRFSGRQFSNSRSEMNVSTLELGDSALYLCASSPEGSSYNEQFFGPGTRLTVL.

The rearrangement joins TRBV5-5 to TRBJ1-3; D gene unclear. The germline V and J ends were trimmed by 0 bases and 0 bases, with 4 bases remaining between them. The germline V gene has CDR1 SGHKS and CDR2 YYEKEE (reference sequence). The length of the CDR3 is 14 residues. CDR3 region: CASSLDASGNTIYF. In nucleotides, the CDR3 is TGTGCCAGCAGCTTGGACGCCTCTGGAAACACCATATATTTT.

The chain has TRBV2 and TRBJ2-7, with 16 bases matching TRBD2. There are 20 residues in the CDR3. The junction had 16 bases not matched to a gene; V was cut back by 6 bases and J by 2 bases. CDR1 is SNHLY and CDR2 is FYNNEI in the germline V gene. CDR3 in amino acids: CASSRTRPGLAGGPPYEQYF. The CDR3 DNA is TGTGCCAGCAGCCGAACTCGCCCGGGACTAGCGGGAGGGCCGCCCTACGAGCAGTACTTC.

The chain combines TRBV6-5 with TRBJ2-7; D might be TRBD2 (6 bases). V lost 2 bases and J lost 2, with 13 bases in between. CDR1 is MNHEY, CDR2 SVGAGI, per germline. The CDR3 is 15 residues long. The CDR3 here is CASSYGYGSTYEQYF. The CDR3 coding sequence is TGTGCCAGCAGTTACGGGTACGGGAGCACCTACGAGCAGTACTTC.

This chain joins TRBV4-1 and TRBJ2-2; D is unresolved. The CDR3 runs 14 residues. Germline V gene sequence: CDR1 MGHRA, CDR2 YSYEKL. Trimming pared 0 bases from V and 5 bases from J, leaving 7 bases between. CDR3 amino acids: CASSQDLITGELFF. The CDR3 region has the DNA TGCGCCAGCAGCCAAGATTTAATTACCGGGGAGCTGTTTTTT.

DNA for the CDR3: TGTGCCAGCAGCCTACTACAGGGTTTTTACGACGAGCAGTACTTC. It translates to CASSLLQGFYDEQYF. V is TRBV14 and J is TRBJ2-7, with D possibly being TRBD1 (6 bases). There are 15 residues in the CDR3. V was clipped by 4 bases and J by 5 bases, with 18 bases between them. Germline assignment: CDR1 SGHDN and CDR2 FVKESK.

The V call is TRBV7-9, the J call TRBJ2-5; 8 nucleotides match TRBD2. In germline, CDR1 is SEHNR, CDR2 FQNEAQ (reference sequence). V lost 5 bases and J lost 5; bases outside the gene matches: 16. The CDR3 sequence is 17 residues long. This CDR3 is CASSQEGGQRGWETQYF. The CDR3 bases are TGTGCCAGCAGCCAAGAAGGAGGTCAGCGGGGGTGGGAGACCCAGTACTTC.

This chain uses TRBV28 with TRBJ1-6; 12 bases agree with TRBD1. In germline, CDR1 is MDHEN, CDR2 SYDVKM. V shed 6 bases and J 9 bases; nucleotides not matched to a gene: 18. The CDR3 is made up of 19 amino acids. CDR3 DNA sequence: TGTGCCAGCAGACGTTACGGGACAGGGGGCTTCGGTTCTACTTCACCCCTCCACTTT. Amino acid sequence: CASRRYGTGGFGSTSPLHF.

In DNA form, the CDR3 reads TGTGCCAGCTCACCACAACTAGCGGACCACAATGAGCAGTTCTTC. Translating it yields CASSPQLADHNEQFF. V usage is TRBV18 and J usage is TRBJ2-1; the match to TRBD2 covers 8 bases. The CDR3 covers 15 residues. Per the germline V gene, CDR1 is KGHSH and CDR2 is LQKENI. J lost 5 bases, V lost 1 base, and 4 bases had no gene match.

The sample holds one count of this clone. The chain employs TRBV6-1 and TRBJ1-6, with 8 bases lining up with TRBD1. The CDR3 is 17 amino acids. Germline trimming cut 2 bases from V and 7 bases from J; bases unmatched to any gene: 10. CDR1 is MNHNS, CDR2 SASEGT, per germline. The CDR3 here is CASSEIKTGVQNSPLHF. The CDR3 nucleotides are TGTGCCAGCAGTGAAATCAAGACAGGGGTGCAAAATTCACCCCTCCACTTT.

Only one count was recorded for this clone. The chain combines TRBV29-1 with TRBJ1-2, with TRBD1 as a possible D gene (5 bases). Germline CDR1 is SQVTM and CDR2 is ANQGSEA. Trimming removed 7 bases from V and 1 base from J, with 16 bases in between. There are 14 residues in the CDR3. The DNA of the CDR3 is TGCAGCGCCGGAGTCCCGGGACTTAACTATGGCTACACCTTC. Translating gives CSAGVPGLNYGYTF.

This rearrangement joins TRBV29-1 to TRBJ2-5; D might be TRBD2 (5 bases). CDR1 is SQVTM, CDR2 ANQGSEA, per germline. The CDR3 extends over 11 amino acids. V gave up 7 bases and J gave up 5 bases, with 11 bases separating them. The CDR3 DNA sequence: TGCAGCGCCCGGGGTGGCGAGACCCAGTACTTC. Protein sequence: CSARGGETQYF.

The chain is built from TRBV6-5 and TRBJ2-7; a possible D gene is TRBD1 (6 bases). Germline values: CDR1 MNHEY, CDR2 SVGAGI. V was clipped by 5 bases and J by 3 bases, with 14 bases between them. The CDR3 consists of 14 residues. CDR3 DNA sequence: TGTGCCAGCAGTCCTCTGACAGGAAGCTACGAGCAGTACTTC. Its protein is CASSPLTGSYEQYF.

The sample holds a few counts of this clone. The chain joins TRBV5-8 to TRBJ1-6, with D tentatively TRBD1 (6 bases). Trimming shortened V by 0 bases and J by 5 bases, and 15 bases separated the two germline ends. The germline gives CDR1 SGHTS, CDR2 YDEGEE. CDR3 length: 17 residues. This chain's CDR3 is CASSLVGGPGNNSPLHF. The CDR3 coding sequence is TGTGCCAGCAGCTTGGTCGGGGGGCCAGGCAATAATTCACCCCTCCACTTT.

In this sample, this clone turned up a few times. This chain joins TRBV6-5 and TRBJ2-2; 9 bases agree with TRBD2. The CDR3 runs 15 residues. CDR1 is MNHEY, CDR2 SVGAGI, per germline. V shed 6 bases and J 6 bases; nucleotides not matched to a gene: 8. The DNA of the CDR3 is TGTGCCAGCAGCCACGGCGGGGGGGCGGCCGGGGAGCTGTTTTTT. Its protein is CASSHGGGAAGELFF.

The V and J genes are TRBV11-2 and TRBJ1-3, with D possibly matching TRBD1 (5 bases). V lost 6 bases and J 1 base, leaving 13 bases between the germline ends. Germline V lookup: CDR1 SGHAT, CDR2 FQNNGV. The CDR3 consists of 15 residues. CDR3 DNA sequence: TGTGCCAGCAGACCAGGAGGGGATTCTGGAAACACCATATATTTT. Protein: CASRPGGDSGNTIYF.

The CDR3 DNA follows: TGTGCCAGCAGGTGGACAGGGGGGGAATGGGAGCAGTACTTC. This codes for CASRWTGGEWEQYF. The V call is TRBV28, the J call TRBJ2-7, with 10 positions matching TRBD1. CDR3 length: 14 amino acids. Germline V CDR1 and CDR2: MDHEN, SYDVKM. J gave up 7 bases and V 6 bases, and 9 bases lay outside the gene matches.

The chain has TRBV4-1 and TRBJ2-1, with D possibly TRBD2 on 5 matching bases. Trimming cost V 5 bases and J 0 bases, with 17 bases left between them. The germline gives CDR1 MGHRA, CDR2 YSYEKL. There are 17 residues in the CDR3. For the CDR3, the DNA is TGCGCCAGCAGCACCCGCTCTAGCAGACCCTCCTACAATGAGCAGTTCTTC. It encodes CASSTRSSRPSYNEQFF.

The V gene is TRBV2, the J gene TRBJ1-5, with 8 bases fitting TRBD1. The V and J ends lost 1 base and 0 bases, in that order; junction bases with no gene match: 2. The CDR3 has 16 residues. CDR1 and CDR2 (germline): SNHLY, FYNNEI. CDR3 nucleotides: TGTGCCAGCAGTGAAGGGACAGGGCATAGCAATCAGCCCCAGCATTTT. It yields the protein CASSEGTGHSNQPQHF.